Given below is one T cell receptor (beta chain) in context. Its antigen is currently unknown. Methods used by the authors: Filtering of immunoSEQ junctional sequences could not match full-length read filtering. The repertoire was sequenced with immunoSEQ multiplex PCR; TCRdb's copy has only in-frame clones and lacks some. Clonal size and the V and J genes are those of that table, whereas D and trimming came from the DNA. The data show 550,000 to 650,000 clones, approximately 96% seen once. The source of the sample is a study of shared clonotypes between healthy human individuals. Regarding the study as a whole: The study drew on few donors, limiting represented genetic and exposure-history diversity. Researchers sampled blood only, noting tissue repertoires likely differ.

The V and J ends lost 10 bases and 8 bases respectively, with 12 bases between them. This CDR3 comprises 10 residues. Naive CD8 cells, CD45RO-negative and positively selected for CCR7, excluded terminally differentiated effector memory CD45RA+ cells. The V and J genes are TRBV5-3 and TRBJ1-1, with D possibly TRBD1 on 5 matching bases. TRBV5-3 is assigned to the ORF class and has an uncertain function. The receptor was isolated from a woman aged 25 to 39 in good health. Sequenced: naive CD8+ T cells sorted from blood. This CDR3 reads CAVWGEEAFF. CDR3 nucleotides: TGTGCCGTTTGGGGGGAGGAAGCTTTCTTT.